This T cell receptor (beta chain) was sequenced for a study of OX40 agonist ivuxolimab in advanced cancers. On the study more broadly: Three patients, one with hepatocellular carcinoma and two with cutaneous melanoma, responded partially.

V was cut by 5 bases and J by 3 bases, with 22 bases left in between. Looked up from germline, CDR1 is SGHAT and CDR2 is FQNNGV. The CDR3 is 17 residues long. The data were produced by immunoSEQ multiplex PCR, yet TCRdb's version contains in-frame clones alone and is incomplete. This sample has just under 80,000 clones, with roughly four fifths found just once. Regarding the study as a whole: CD4+ and CD8+ T cells in blood underwent clonal expansion by week 6 at 0.1 to 3.0 mg/kg.

Regarding this clone: Antigen: not known.

The chain links TRBV11-2 to TRBJ1-1; weak D call: TRBD1 (6 bases). This sequence was found in an adult with an advanced solid tumor such as melanoma, head and neck, liver or kidney cancer. The material was CD4+ or CD8+ T cells sorted from blood, obtained in a trial of the OX40 agonist ivuxolimab. The CDR3 reads CASSALIGGRTDTEAFF. In nucleotides, the CDR3 is TGTGCCAGCAGCGCCCTCATAGGGGGTCGGACGGACACTGAAGCTTTCTTT.